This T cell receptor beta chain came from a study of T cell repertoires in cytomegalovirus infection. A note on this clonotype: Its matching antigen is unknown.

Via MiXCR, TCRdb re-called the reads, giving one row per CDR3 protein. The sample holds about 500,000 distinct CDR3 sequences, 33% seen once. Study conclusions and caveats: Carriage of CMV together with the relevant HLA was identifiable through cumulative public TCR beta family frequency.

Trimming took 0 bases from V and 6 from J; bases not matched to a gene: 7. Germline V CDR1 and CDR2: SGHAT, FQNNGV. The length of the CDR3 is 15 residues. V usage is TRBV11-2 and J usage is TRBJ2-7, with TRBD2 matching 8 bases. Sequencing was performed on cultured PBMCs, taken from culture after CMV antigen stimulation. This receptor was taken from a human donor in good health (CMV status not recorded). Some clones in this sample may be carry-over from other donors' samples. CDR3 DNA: TGTGCCAGCAGCTTAGATGGGACTAGATTTGGCGAGCAGTACTTC. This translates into CASSLDGTRFGEQYF.